This entry lists 9 T cell receptor beta chains sequenced from one sample in a study of post-analysis software for immune sequencing data. Study conclusions and caveats: When patients were compared with controls, about five TRBV segments were more frequent, TRBV5-6, TRBV5-1 and TRBV20-1 among them.

No cognate antigen is known for these TCRs. TCR beta libraries were prepared from cDNA with unique molecular identifiers. TCRdb independently ran MiXCR on the PCR reads; one entry per CDR3 protein. The sample consists of about 770,000 distinct CDR3 sequences, about half of them appearing once. The source material was blood. The receptors stem from a girl aged 10-17 years with multiple sclerosis.

This clonotype was recorded only once. One end of the junction is discordant with germline, which a read error may explain. CDR3 sequence reads: CASSFGFEGEQHF. CDR3 DNA sequence: TGTGCCAGCAGCTTCGGATTCGAGGGCGAGCAGCACTTC. The chain combines TRBV14 with TRBJ2-7, with D maybe TRBD2 (5 bases). The germline V gene has CDR1 SGHDN and CDR2 FVKESK. The CDR3 has 13 amino acids.

The chain couples TRBV20-1 to TRBJ2-7; D is uncertain. The CDR3 is made up of 12 amino acids. The germline gives CDR1 DFQATT, CDR2 SNEGSKA (reference sequence). V lost 0 bases to trimming and J lost 5 bases, with 8 bases between them. CDR3: CSARDEEDEQYF. The CDR3 DNA is TGCAGTGCTAGAGATGAGGAAGACGAGCAGTACTTC.

In its sample, this clonotype was seen many times. CDR3 amino acids: CATSRPGLDYNEQFF. The CDR3 region has the DNA TGTGCCACCAGCAGACCGGGACTAGACTACAATGAGCAGTTCTTC. J is TRBJ2-1 and V is TRBV24-1, with TRBD2 matching 8 bases. Trimming removed 7 bases from V and 3 bases from J; junction bases left unmatched: 7. Germline V CDR1 and CDR2: KGHDR, SFDVKD. This CDR3 spans 15 amino acids.

Only a few counts were recorded for this clonotype. The V call is TRBV3-1, the J call TRBJ2-1; D tentatively fits TRBD1 or TRBD2 (5 bases each). This CDR3 has 17 amino acids. CDR1 and CDR2 (germline): LGHDT, YNNKEL (reference sequence). The germline V and J ends were trimmed by 2 bases and 0 bases, with 14 bases remaining between them. Written as DNA, the CDR3 is TGTGCCAGCAGCCAACTAGGGACCCCGAGCTCCTACAATGAGCAGTTCTTC. Translating it yields CASSQLGTPSSYNEQFF.

To note about this clonotype: One end of the junction does not line up with germline, which may come from a read error. The chain employs TRBV24-1 and TRBJ2-5; maybe TRBD1 (6 bases). This CDR3 comprises 15 residues. Germline lookup yields CDR1 KGHDR and CDR2 SFDVKD. CDR3 protein: CATSVLGAFGETQYF. DNA of the CDR3: TGTGCCACCAGTGTTTTGGGGGCATTCGGAGAGACCCAGTACTTC.

This clonotype came up many times. J is TRBJ2-5 and V is TRBV11-2, with a tentative D call TRBD1 (6 bases). The CDR3 is 15 amino acids. Trimming took off 5 bases at V and 5 bases at J, with 18 bases between the two ends. Germline assignment: CDR1 SGHAT and CDR2 FQNNGV. CDR3 sequence reads: CASSARDIRRETQYF. The DNA for the CDR3 is TGTGCCAGCAGCGCCAGGGACATCCGGAGGGAGACCCAGTACTTC.

V is TRBV11-2 and J is TRBJ2-3; either TRBD1 or TRBD2 may fit D (6 bases each). The V end lost 5 bases, the J end lost 6 bases, and 18 bases lay between the germline ends. This CDR3 spans 15 amino acids. Germline V gene lookup returns CDR1 SGHAT and CDR2 FQNNGV. The CDR3 coding sequence is TGTGCCAGCAGCCCCGTAAGGGGGACTGCGGATACGCAGTATTTT. This gives the protein CASSPVRGTADTQYF.

The J gene is TRBJ2-5, the V gene TRBV6-2 or TRBV6-3, with 9 positions matching TRBD2. This CDR3 is 16 amino acids long. Germline V gives CDR1 MNHEY, CDR2 SVGEGT. Trimming at V came to 4 bases and at J to 5 bases, leaving 11 bases not matched to a gene. CDR3 amino acids: CASSFPSGRRGETQYF. CDR3 sequence (DNA): TGTGCCAGCAGTTTCCCCAGCGGGAGGAGGGGGGAGACCCAGTACTTC.

This clonotype was seen just once. The chain recombines TRBV4-3 with TRBJ1-2; D may be TRBD1 (6 bases). The germline V and J ends were trimmed by 4 bases and 4 bases, with 19 bases remaining between them. There are 16 residues in the CDR3. CDR1 and CDR2 (germline): LGHNA, YSLEER. Written as DNA, the CDR3 is TGCGCCAGCAGCCGGAATACCGGACAGCCCTCCTATGGCTACACCTTC. It codes for CASSRNTGQPSYGYTF.